This section outlines one T cell receptor beta chain sequence together with its context. The data derive from a study of response to subunit inactivated influenza vaccine. The CDR3 covers 13 residues. Germline values: CDR1 MNHEY, CDR2 SVGAGI. With 2 bases removed from V and 8 bases from J, the gap between germline ends came to 11 bases. TCRdb ran MiXCR on the RT-PCR reads and lists one entry per CDR3 protein. The table has approximately 520,000 distinct CDR3 sequences, roughly 23% seen once. V is TRBV6-5 and J is TRBJ2-3, with a weak D call TRBD1 (5 bases). This receptor was obtained from a man in his fifties or sixties who received an inactivated influenza vaccine. Sequenced material: CD4+ T cells sorted from PBMCs, taken roughly 5 days after vaccination. CDR3 loop: CASSYAGLSTQYF. The CDR3 region has the DNA TGTGCCAGCAGTTACGCAGGGTTATCTACGCAGTATTTT.